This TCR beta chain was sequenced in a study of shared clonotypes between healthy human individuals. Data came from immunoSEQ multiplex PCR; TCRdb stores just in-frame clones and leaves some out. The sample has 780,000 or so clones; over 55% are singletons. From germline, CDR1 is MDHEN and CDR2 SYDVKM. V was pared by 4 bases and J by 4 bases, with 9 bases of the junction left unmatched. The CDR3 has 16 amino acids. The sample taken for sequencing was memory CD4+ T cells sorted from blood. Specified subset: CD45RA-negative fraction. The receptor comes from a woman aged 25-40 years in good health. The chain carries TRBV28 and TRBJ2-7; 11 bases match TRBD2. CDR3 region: CASSSPGLAARYEQYF. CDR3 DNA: TGTGCCAGCAGTTCCCCGGGACTAGCGGCCCGTTACGAGCAGTACTTC.